The T cell receptor (beta chain) under discussion was sequenced for a study of cytomegalovirus exposure and HLA in healthy donors (dated by TCRdb to 2016 to 2017). About the study as a whole: An earlier analysis of some 500 of the donors reported roughly 270 Gb of sequence data and around 110 million unique TCR beta sequences from 150 million to 200 million T cells. To predict cytomegalovirus infection status, the study combined high-throughput TCR immunosequencing, statistical association of individual TCRs with disease status, and machine learning. Donor age, sex, ethnicity and CMV serostatus were collected together with the repertoire data. In a later genetic analysis, genome-wide SNP genotypes for about three fifths of the roughly 670 donors were used, and that subset was treated as a discovery cohort. Besides the first cohort of 666 subjects, a separate validation cohort made up of around 120 different subjects was used. Using immunosequencing, the study profiled T cell repertoires from 640 or so subjects and related those repertoires to cytomegalovirus serostatus. Of the approximately 400 genotyped donors, 75% to 85% were placed in the genetic ancestry cluster associated with self-reported Caucasian donors. HLA typing covered class I and class II loci at four-digit resolution. In an earlier analysis of over 550 of the donors, high-throughput TCR beta sequencing was used to judge whether each TCR beta V gene segment behaved as functional or pseudogenic. An early release that covered some 630 HLA-typed donors contained 250 to 350 gigabases of sequencing data and tens of millions of unique TCR sequences. Roughly 5 DR-DQ haplotypes were handled as single units for association and clustering, since linkage in the cohort was strong. Typing coverage varied by locus: 629-630 donors for A, B, C, DRB1 and DQB1; approximately 500 for DQA1; approximately 570 for DPA1; under 490 for DPB1. The aim of the study was to test whether cataloging public T cell receptors could identify signatures of past pathogen exposure. In the later analysis, no new phenotypic data were used to find candidate immune exposures; instead, reliance was placed on TCR beta sequences and their occurrence across donors. On average, around 240,000 unique TCR beta nucleotide sequences were sequenced per donor among about 400 genotyped donors of the cohort, with roughly 18% of those sequences being non-productive. To study patterns of TCR occurrence, a later analysis re-analyzed previously published TCR beta repertoires from more than 550 donors and added high-resolution HLA genotyping. All discovery cohort repertoires had been generated on a single sequencing platform. Results and caveats for the whole study, not just this receptor: A further reported finding was that TCR beta sequences accurately predicted the HLA-A and HLA-B alleles for most subjects in the first cohort. A later analysis found that most CMV-associated TCR beta chains appeared HLA-restricted, with HLA associations seemingly driven largely by CMV exposure. The only immune exposure information available for the cohort was CMV serostatus. Several of the top co-occurrence clusters appeared to be linked to parvovirus B19, influenza, CMV and Epstein-Barr virus, according to a later analysis. In an earlier analysis of 587 of the donors, most TCR beta V segments appeared in productive rearrangements about 90% or about 30% of the time, broadly matching IMGT annotations. According to a later analysis, TCR association rates differed among HLA loci, with DRB1 alleles showing the most associated TCRs and HLA-C alleles showing the fewest. According to a later genetic analysis, donors in an Asian-associated ancestry cluster had fewer N-insertions in productive TCRs than the approximately 700-donor mean. Specific HLA alleles were associated with 16,951 TCR beta sequences at a false discovery rate of 0.05 in a later analysis. Most TCR sequences were observed very rarely across donors, whereas some public TCRs were present in many individuals. In vitro tests confirmed that a few of the cytomegalovirus-associated TCR beta chains recognize cytomegalovirus antigens. The authors suggested that the approach could potentially be generalized to other disease states and immunological phenotypes. Correlated functional status among segregating V segments might be attributable to linkage disequilibrium, but an unknown experimental factor could not be ruled out. The cohort was sequenced for TCR beta chains only, and without alpha or paired-chain data the features that could be detected were limited. V-gene and J-gene trimming of TCR beta chains was associated with a missense DCLRE1C variant in a later genetic analysis, and the association was replicated in an independent cohort. Because counts were too low, about 18 rarely observed V segments, including chromosome 9 orphons, were excluded from the earlier analysis of roughly 580 of the donors. A total of fewer than 200 TCR beta chains were listed by the study as associated with cytomegalovirus. When HLA alleles, especially DR and DQ, strongly co-occurred, attributing TCR associations to individual alleles was difficult. A group of highly shared sequence variants was considered likely to be a technical artifact of the sequencing pipeline. The presence/absence analyses assumed that sequencing depth was roughly uniform across donors, and that assumption may not be true. Some IMGT-functional V segments, including TRBV6-2 and TRBV6-3, could not be distinguished by the 87-base-pair reads and were therefore excluded. The classifier was reported to diagnose cytomegalovirus status with high specificity and sensitivity in both the original cohort and the validation cohort. Compared with equally common non-associated chains, HLA-associated TCR beta chains in a later analysis were more clonally expanded and had lower generation probabilities. HLA typing was unavailable for some donors at each locus, so association tests used only the typed subset.

Comment on this clone: No antigen is known for it. Base qualities are not provided; no much larger clone lies one nucleotide away.

Library prep was done by the immunoSEQ multiplex PCR assay. For the multiplex PCR, a mixture combining 60 forward primers for TCR Vbeta segments and 13 reverse primers for TCR Jbeta segments was used. A multiplex PCR assay on genomic DNA amplified the CDR3 region of rearranged TCR beta genes. The amplified TCR beta libraries were sequenced on the Illumina HiSeq System as 87-base-pair reads. The authors' pipeline ran thus. Across the 700 or so repertoires, a later analysis counted 60 million to 90 million unique TCR beta chains, about 10 million of which were shared by at least two donors. A nearest-neighbor algorithm error-corrected the raw reads and collapsed the reads into unique sequences, merging closely related sequences to remove PCR and sequencing errors. CDR3 sequences were aligned to IMGT reference sequences to assign V, D and J gene segments. Each retained sequence needed at least a six-nucleotide match to both a V gene segment and a J gene segment. A rearrangement was called productive if the CDR3 had no stop codons and remained in frame with V and J, and every other rearrangement was called non-productive. CDR3 was defined by IMGT convention, running from the second conserved V-encoded cysteine to the conserved J-encoded phenylalanine. The earlier analysis of about 640 of the donors excluded any sequence lacking an unambiguous match to a single V gene segment. In an earlier analysis of around 590 of the donors, a V segment was called functional when productive rearrangements were above 56.7%, and segregating when the standard deviation between donors exceeded 5%. A statistical classification framework was built to diagnose cytomegalovirus status from the catalog of TCR beta chain sequences. V and J gene assignment, in a later analysis, came from comparing TCR nucleotide sequences with IMGT/GENE-DB human TR gene sequences. Using the TCRdist pipeline, a later analysis assigned CDR3 sequences along with most-parsimonious VDJ recombination scenarios. In a later analysis, each TCR beta chain was defined by its CDR3 amino acid sequence together with its V-gene family, and reads lacking a unique V-gene family were excluded. A later analysis removed over 500 highly shared, low-generation-probability nucleotide sequences to deal with suspected cross-contamination and a sequencing artifact. A later analysis calculated a clonal expansion index for each public chain from normalized within-repertoire ranks of inferred template counts. In a later analysis, generation probabilities were computed with a VDJ recombination model fitted to out-of-frame rearrangements, and the resulting probabilities were checked against IGoR. Hypergeometric tests were used in a later analysis to score TCR-TCR, TCR-HLA and TCR-CMV co-occurrence, with a repertoire-size bias correction applied to the TCR pairs. To estimate false discovery rates, a later analysis permuted the HLA or CMV assignments 20 times. In a later analysis, co-occurring TCRs were grouped using DBSCAN, with TCRdist sequence similarity added in when clustering inside HLA-allele-positive subsets. Repertoires with fewer than 30,000 or more than 120,000 public chains were left out of co-occurrence clustering, as were roughly five repertoires with anomalous nucleotide sharing. TCRdb took over this immuneACCESS table, retaining in-frame rearrangements with V and J assigned. Such tables are incomplete; in checked studies, under half of the missing clones stem from an unresolved V gene, and the remainder is unexplained. V and J calls and clone size are as listed in that table; D and trimming were resolved from the DNA. The sample table shows some 240,000 clones, and about 72% are seen once. Jointly, the top ten make up less than 4.5% of the sample.

From its cysteine to its phenylalanine, the CDR3 spans 15 amino acids. Only the CDR3 DNA is retained, 45 bases long and in frame from the first base. CDR1 and CDR2 were assigned from the germline V gene (reference sequence) as LNHDA and SQIVND. Between the V and J ends, shortened by 7 bases and 9 bases respectively, the junction contains 22 bases. In total, roughly 670 healthy bone marrow donors made up the cohort. At the time of sampling, all cohort members were nominally healthy, though unrecorded immune exposures were likely present. The donor was CMV seronegative and was included in the group of 352 seronegative cohort members. A peripheral blood sample was collected from each donor, and TCR beta sequencing was performed on peripheral blood mononuclear cells. Genomic DNA extraction from the blood cell samples was performed with the Qiagen DNeasy Blood Extraction Kit.

Input material: PBMCs. This receptor chain uses TRBV19 and TRBJ2-1; perhaps TRBD2 is the D gene, with 5 bases matching. The receptor comes from a male donor in good health and CMV-seronegative. The CDR3 has the sequence CASTSGNVAIGEQFF. The nucleotides are TGTGCCAGTACTTCCGGGAATGTAGCGATCGGTGAGCAGTTCTTC. The reference TRBV19 and TRBJ2-1 proteins fill in what lies around the CDR3, so the full variable domain reads DGGITQSPKYLFRKEGQNVTLSCEQNLNHDAMYWYRQDPGQGLRLIYYSQIVNDFQKGDIAEGYSVSREKKESFPLTVTSAQKNPTAFYLCASTSGNVAIGEQFFGPGTRLTVL.